Following are 10 T cell receptor beta chains from one sample sequenced in a study of blood T cell repertoires in COVID-19. The assay was immunoSEQ multiplex PCR, and TCRdb's table has in-frame clones only and misses some. The data contain about 480,000 clones, around nine tenths of them singletons. The material sequenced was PBMCs or T cells enriched from blood (not recorded which). Receptors originate from a woman aged 40 to 49 who had recovered from COVID-19.

V gene TRBV19 combines with J gene TRBJ1-1, with D uncertain. The length of the CDR3 is 12 residues. V was clipped by 5 bases and J by 4 bases, with 8 bases between them. Germline values: CDR1 LNHDA, CDR2 SQIVND (reference sequence). DNA of the CDR3: TGTGCCAGTAGTTTCTTTTCCACTGAAGCTTTCTTT. Residues: CASSFFSTEAFF.

The rearrangement joins TRBV10-1 to TRBJ2-1; TRBD2 agrees at 11 bases. Looked up from germline, CDR1 is WNHNN and CDR2 is SYGVQD (reference sequence). The CDR3 sequence is 18 residues long. The ends lost 3 bases at V and 0 bases at J; junction bases unmatched: 7. The CDR3 bases are TGCGCCAGCAGTGAACGGGTAGCGGGAGGGATCTCCTACAATGAGCAGTTCTTC. Protein sequence: CASSERVAGGISYNEQFF.

The chain combines TRBV18 with TRBJ1-3, with TRBD1 as a possible D gene (6 bases). Looked up from germline, CDR1 is KGHSH and CDR2 is LQKENI. Trimming pared 0 bases from V and 1 base from J, leaving 7 bases between. The CDR3 consists of 15 residues. The CDR3 reads CASSPPQGSGNTIYF. The CDR3 DNA reads TGTGCCAGCTCACCACCGCAGGGGTCTGGAAACACCATATATTTT.

This clone was seen a single time. This rearrangement joins TRBV3-1 (or the pseudogene TRBV3-2) to TRBJ1-5, with 9 bases fitting TRBD1. Germline values: CDR1 LGHDT, CDR2 YNNKEL (reference sequence). The CDR3 totals 19 residues. Trimming removed 6 bases from V and 2 bases from J; junction bases left unmatched: 17. CDR3 sequence (DNA): TGTGCCAGCAGTGGTCCGGGACAGGGTCTTCCTATTGGCAATCAGCCCCAGCATTTT. The encoded protein is CASSGPGQGLPIGNQPQHF.

The genes are TRBV3-1 (or the pseudogene TRBV3-2) and TRBJ2-5; 7 bases fit TRBD1. Looked up from germline, CDR1 is LGHDT and CDR2 is YNNKEL (reference sequence). V lost 1 base and J lost 2; bases outside the gene matches: 7. The CDR3 is made up of 16 amino acids. CDR3 nucleotides: TGTGCCAGCAGCCAAGGGGAAGGGACAGAGCAAGAGACCCAGTACTTC. Translated, it gives CASSQGEGTEQETQYF.

The chain carries TRBV12-3 or TRBV12-4 and TRBJ1-4; D not resolved. This CDR3 has 13 amino acids. Trimming pared 6 bases from V and 10 bases from J, leaving 15 bases between. CDR3 loop: CASSPTIGGKLFF. For the CDR3, the DNA is TGTGCCAGCAGCCCTACGATCGGAGGAAAACTGTTTTTT.

V and J are TRBV5-4 and TRBJ2-5, with 12 bases matching TRBD2. Germline V gene lookup returns CDR1 SGHNT and CDR2 YYREEE (reference sequence). Germline trimming cut 4 bases from V and 4 bases from J; bases unmatched to any gene: 20. The CDR3 contains 20 residues. CDR3 residues: CASSPGGLAGGPSLRETQYF. The CDR3 nucleotides read TGTGCCAGCAGCCCTGGGGGGCTAGCGGGAGGGCCCTCCCTGAGAGAGACCCAGTACTTC.

Only a few counts were recorded for this clone. CDR3 nucleotide sequence: TGCGCCAGCAGGGACAGCCTCACCGGGGAGCTGTTTTTT. Its protein is CASRDSLTGELFF. The V and J genes are TRBV10-1 and TRBJ2-2, with D tentatively TRBD1 (6 bases). Germline V gives CDR1 WNHNN, CDR2 SYGVQD (reference sequence). Trimming shortened V by 6 bases and J by 4 bases, and 9 bases separated the two germline ends. The CDR3 is made up of 13 amino acids.

The chain joins TRBV7-2 to TRBJ1-3; TRBD1 might be the D (6 bases). Germline values: CDR1 SGHTA, CDR2 FQGNSA. The CDR3 covers 15 residues. Trimming removed 5 bases from V and 2 bases from J, with 13 bases in between. DNA of the CDR3: TGTGCCAGCAGCCAACAGGGCAGCCCTGGAAACACCATATATTTT. This translates into CASSQQGSPGNTIYF.

J is TRBJ2-3 and V is TRBV6-5; D is ambiguous. Germline lookup yields CDR1 MNHEY and CDR2 SVGAGI. The CDR3 consists of 13 residues. Trimming removed 2 bases from V and 4 bases from J, with 7 bases in between. CDR3 protein: CASSYDWSDTQYF. CDR3 DNA: TGTGCCAGCAGTTACGACTGGTCAGATACGCAGTATTTT.